This T cell receptor (beta chain) was documented in a study of tumor-infiltrating lymphocytes in primary liver carcinoma. Co-extraction of both nucleic acids (RNA and DNA) used roughly 19-33 mg of unsorted bulk tissue. As concerns this clonotype: The antigen is undetermined. One end of the junction does not line up with germline, which may come from a read error.

Overall study findings and caveats: Just around 8-25% of top clones spanned all five tumor regions.

TCR beta cDNA came from about 470 ng total RNA, primed with a constant-region primer. Libraries covering TCR beta were generated through three nested multiplex PCR rounds (using a slightly modified ARM-PCR). TCRdb re-analysed the multiplex PCR reads in MiXCR, keeping a single row per CDR3 protein. The sample lists about 35,000 distinct CDR3 sequences; just under 75% were seen once. The TCR originated in a man aged 40-49 years with primary liver carcinoma and hepatitis B virus infection. The sequencing sample was made of liver tumor tissue from sampling region 4. Subset described: tumor region T4, right-lateral pole.

The CDR3 nucleotides read TGTACCAGCAGTTTGGGCAGCGGCGATCAGCTCCAGCATTTT. This gives the protein CTSSLGSGDQLQHF. The chain has TRBV6-6 and TRBJ1-5; D is unresolved. Germline CDR1 MNHNY, CDR2 SVGAGI (reference sequence). The CDR3 extends over 14 amino acids.